This T cell receptor beta chain was observed in a study of identical twins. TCRdb re-derived calls from the 5' RACE reads in MiXCR, one entry per CDR3 protein. The sample shows 500,000 to 550,000 distinct CDR3 sequences, about a fifth of them seen only once. Findings and caveats of the study: Because invariant MAIT and iNKT cells could be present, zero-insertion analyses could be partly confounded. Twin-shared out-of-frame alpha sequences showed excess low generation probability. The authors drew conclusions from cross-sectional statistical analysis rather than following the same donors.

Germline V CDR1 and CDR2: SQVTM, ANQGSEA. The CDR3 consists of 15 residues. Turning to this clonotype: Its antigen is currently unknown. Sequence at one end of the junction differs from germline and may be a read error.

The same sample was also studied in work on yellow fever vaccine responses in identical twins.

The sequencing sample was made of CD4+ T cells sorted from blood. This sequence was found in a young woman in good health. The chain joins TRBV29-1 to TRBJ2-1; D remains ambiguous. The CDR3 DNA is TGCAGCGTTGAGGTGGAAGCTTACTCCTACAGTGAGCAGTTCTTC. Its translation: CSVEVEAYSYSEQFF.